Listed below are T cell receptor beta chains from one sample, sequenced in a study of cytomegalovirus exposure and HLA in healthy donors. Generated by immunoSEQ multiplex PCR, the TCRdb table keeps only in-frame clones and is missing some. The sample includes 130,000 to 150,000 clones, approximately 80% of them seen just once. Sample: PBMCs. These TCRs come from a boy between 2 and 10 years old in good health and CMV-seronegative. CDR3s include the opening cysteine and the closing phenylalanine or tryptophan. The D gene is left open where the match is weak. The size entry is marked missing in some rows and otherwise reads once, few, many or a size class.

j_call | clone_size | d_call | v_call | cdr3_aa | cdr3_nt
TRBJ2-1 | . | . | TRBV6-1 | CASRRLGFDNEQFF | TGTGCCAGCAGGAGACTAGGTTTTGACAATGAGCAGTTCTTC
TRBJ1-6 | . | TRBD1 | TRBV6-5 | CASSSQGGGTPLHF | TGTGCCAGCAGTTCACAGGGGGGTGGAACACCCCTCCACTTT
TRBJ2-1 | . | TRBD1 | TRBV7-2 | CASSRQGRSFF | TGTGCCAGCAGCCGACAGGGTAGGTCGTTCTTC
TRBJ2-2 | . | . | TRBV29-1 | CSVEDPQNTGELFF | TGCAGCGTTGAAGATCCACAGAACACCGGGGAGCTGTTTTTT
TRBJ1-3 | . | TRBD1 | TRBV9 | CASSVGTAGNTIYF | TGTGCCAGCAGCGTCGGGACAGCGGGAAACACCATATATTTT
TRBJ2-3 | . | TRBD2 | TRBV7-3 | CASSGRGLARNTTDTQYF | TGTGCCAGCAGCGGAAGAGGACTAGCGCGGAACACCACAGATACGCAGTATTTT
TRBJ1-4 | few | TRBD1 | TRBV5-1 | CASSPGTGNEKLFF | TGCGCCAGCAGCCCTGGGACAGGGAACGAAAAACTGTTTTTT
TRBJ1-3 | . | . | TRBV28 | CASSESAGLGNTIYF | TGTGCCAGCAGCGAGAGCGCGGGGCTCGGAAACACCATATATTTT
TRBJ2-5 | . | TRBD1 | TRBV6-5 | CASSYLSGGETQYF | TGTGCCAGCAGTTACCTTTCAGGGGGAGAGACCCAGTACTTC
TRBJ2-7 | . | . | TRBV15 | CATSLRRGLAYEQYF | TGTGCCACCAGTCTTCGCCGGGGACTTGCGTACGAGCAGTACTTC
TRBJ2-1 | . | TRBD1 | TRBV7-9 | CASSQAVGQGSPLRDEQFF | TGTGCCAGCAGCCAAGCGGTAGGACAGGGCTCTCCTTTACGGGATGAGCAGTTCTTC
TRBJ2-7 | . | TRBD2 | TRBV2 | CASNGRAAYEQYF | TGTGCCAGCAACGGGAGGGCGGCCTACGAGCAGTACTTC
TRBJ2-7 | . | . | TRBV4-2 | CASSRTIRDSSYEQYF | TGTGCCAGCAGCCGGACAATCCGAGACTCCTCCTACGAGCAGTACTTC
TRBJ1-6 | . | . | TRBV18 | CASSPETGKYPLHF | TGTGCCAGCTCTCCAGAGACAGGAAAGTATCCCCTCCACTTT
TRBJ2-4 | . | . | TRBV6-6 | CASSSSIQYF | TGTGCCAGCAGTTCGAGCATTCAGTACTTC
TRBJ1-2 | . | TRBD1 | TRBV5-1 | CASSLSGTGGYTF | TGCGCCAGCAGCTTGTCCGGGACAGGTGGCTACACCTTC
TRBJ1-1 | . | . | TRBV18 | CASSLQGYNTEAFF | TGTGCCAGCTCACTACAGGGATATAACACTGAAGCTTTCTTT
TRBJ2-5 | . | TRBD2 | TRBV7-3 | CASSTSGGPKETQYF | TGTGCCAGCAGCACTAGCGGGGGGCCAAAGGAGACCCAGTACTTC
TRBJ2-5 | . | . | TRBV5-6 | CASSLIGETYQETQYF | TGTGCCAGCAGCTTGATCGGGGAAACGTACCAAGAGACCCAGTACTTC
TRBJ2-1 | . | . | TRBV5-1 | CASSRGESSYNEQFF | TGCGCCAGCAGTCGCGGGGAGAGCTCCTACAATGAGCAGTTCTTC
TRBJ2-5 | . | . | TRBV18 | CASSLRADQETQYF | TGTGCCAGCTCACTCCGAGCGGACCAAGAGACCCAGTACTTC
TRBJ2-2 | . | . | TRBV5-5 | CASSQDLGRSYTGELFF | TGTGCCAGCAGCCAAGATCTGGGCAGAAGTTACACCGGGGAGCTGTTTTTT
TRBJ2-7 | . | TRBD1 | TRBV7-3 | CASSSRDRGISYEQYF | TGTGCCAGCAGCTCCCGGGACAGGGGGATATCCTACGAGCAGTACTTC
TRBJ2-7 | . | . | TRBV29-1 | CSVEQLSRGGEQYF | TGCAGCGTTGAACAGCTGAGTCGGGGAGGCGAGCAGTACTTC
TRBJ1-6 | few | TRBD1 | TRBV10-3 | CAIRTGLDSPLHF | TGTGCCATCAGGACAGGGCTAGATTCACCCCTCCACTTT
TRBJ2-3 | . | TRBD2 | TRBV29-1 | CSVSSGTSPDTQYF | TGCAGCGTTTCTTCCGGGACTAGCCCAGATACGCAGTATTTT
TRBJ2-7 | . | TRBD2 | TRBV6-1 | CASITELAGTNEQYF | TGTGCCAGCATAACGGAGCTAGCGGGGACGAACGAGCAGTACTTC
TRBJ2-2 | . | TRBD1 | TRBV15 | CATSSPGQGVAGELFF | TGTGCCACCAGCAGCCCGGGACAGGGGGTGGCCGGGGAGCTGTTTTTT
TRBJ2-7 | . | . | TRBV6-5 | CASSFGSPYEQYF | TGTGCCAGCAGCTTCGGGTCTCCCTACGAGCAGTACTTC
TRBJ1-1 | . | TRBD1 | TRBV7-3 | CASSGQGTEAFF | TGTGCCAGCAGCGGACAGGGAACTGAAGCTTTCTTT
TRBJ2-7 | . | TRBD2 | TRBV11-3 | CASGTSSYEQYF | TGTGCCAGCGGGACTAGCTCCTACGAGCAGTACTTC
TRBJ2-7 | . | TRBD1 | TRBV4-2 | CASSQAGQSSYEQYF | TGTGCCAGCAGCCAAGCGGGACAGAGCTCCTACGAGCAGTACTTC
TRBJ1-1 | . | . | TRBV2 | CASSAEAHNTEAFF | TGTGCCAGCAGTGCGGAGGCCCACAACACTGAAGCTTTCTTT
TRBJ2-7 | . | TRBD2 | TRBV7-2 | CASSWGLTYEQYF | TGTGCCAGCAGCTGGGGACTAACCTACGAGCAGTACTTC
TRBJ2-5 | . | . | TRBV18 | CASSQLQETQYF | TGTGCCAGCTCACAACTCCAAGAGACCCAGTACTTC
TRBJ2-7 | . | . | TRBV21-1 | CASSNYFTSDSYEQYF | TGTGCCAGCAGCAATTACTTCACTAGCGACTCCTACGAGCAGTACTTC
TRBJ2-7 | . | TRBD2 | TRBV7-2 | CASSSRLAGGPEYEQYF | TGTGCCAGCAGCTCCCGACTAGCGGGGGGGCCAGAGTACGAGCAGTACTTC
TRBJ2-7 | . | TRBD1 | TRBV29-1 | CSVEYGTAAYEQYF | TGCAGCGTTGAATACGGGACAGCCGCCTACGAGCAGTACTTC
TRBJ1-4 | . | TRBD1 | TRBV7-9 | CAGTAATNEKLFF | TGTGCCGGGACAGCGGCAACTAATGAAAAACTGTTTTTT
TRBJ2-5 | . | . | TRBV7-2 | CASSYGQGRETQYF | TGTGCCAGCTCCTACGGCCAGGGTCGAGAGACCCAGTACTTC